The rows below give T cell receptor beta chains drawn from one sample of a study of cytomegalovirus exposure and HLA in healthy donors. Profiled with immunoSEQ multiplex PCR; TCRdb holds only in-frame clones, not every one. The repertoire consists of some 100,000 clones, with under 80% occurring once and the leading ten covering approximately 4.3%. Source material: PBMCs. Source of these receptors: a woman aged 18-30 years in good health and CMV-seropositive. The CDR3 runs from the conserved cysteine through the conserved F or W. Fields, in order: D gene, clone size, J gene, V gene, CDR3 protein, CDR3 DNA. D genes are given only for firm matches. The size entry is marked missing in some rows and otherwise reads once, few, many or a size class.

. | . | TRBJ2-7 | TRBV9 | CASSVEGGVNEQYF | TGTGCCAGCAGCGTAGAAGGGGGGGTTAACGAGCAGTACTTC
TRBD1 | . | TRBJ2-5 | TRBV28 | CATRQGQETQYF | TGTGCCACCAGACAGGGGCAAGAGACCCAGTACTTC
TRBD2 | . | TRBJ2-2 | TRBV7-8 | CASSSKREGSTGELFF | TGTGCCAGCAGCTCCAAGCGGGAGGGTAGCACCGGGGAGCTGTTTTTT
. | few | TRBJ1-1 | TRBV27 | CASSKRDSNTEAFF | TGTGCCAGCAGTAAACGGGACTCGAACACTGAAGCTTTCTTT
. | . | TRBJ1-3 | TRBV5-8 | CASSPPGSAGNTIYF | TGTGCCAGCAGCCCCCCAGGTTCGGCTGGAAACACCATATATTTT
. | once | TRBJ2-5 | TRBV30 | CAWARQQETQYF | TGTGCCTGGGCGCGACAGCAAGAGACCCAGTACTTC
. | . | TRBJ1-1 | TRBV2 | CASVELGHRNTEAFF | TGTGCCAGCGTAGAGTTAGGACACCGGAACACTGAAGCTTTCTTT
. | . | TRBJ2-7 | TRBV13 | CASSLAGSNRYEQYF | TGTGCCAGCAGCTTAGCCGGGAGTAATCGGTACGAGCAGTACTTC
. | once | TRBJ2-2 | TRBV10-3 | CAITATRDNTGELFF | TGTGCCATCACCGCAACCCGGGATAACACCGGGGAGCTGTTTTTT
. | few | TRBJ1-1 | TRBV30 | CAWSVQGSTEAFF | TGTGCCTGGAGTGTACAGGGCAGCACTGAAGCTTTCTTT
. | few | TRBJ1-1 | TRBV18 | CASSNQLNTEAFF | TGTGCCAGCTCAAATCAGTTGAACACTGAAGCTTTCTTT
TRBD1 | . | TRBJ1-3 | TRBV28 | CASGSTGTARNTIYF | TGTGCCAGCGGATCGACCGGGACAGCCAGAAACACCATATATTTT
TRBD1 | . | TRBJ2-5 | TRBV18 | CASSPLDRAGETQYF | TGTGCCAGCTCACCGCTCGACAGGGCCGGAGAGACCCAGTACTTC
. | . | TRBJ2-6 | TRBV19 | CASSMGRLNGYSGANVLTF | TGTGCCAGTAGTATGGGGAGGTTAAACGGTTACTCTGGGGCCAACGTCCTGACTTTC
. | . | TRBJ1-2 | TRBV20-1 | CSATGDGYTF | TGCAGTGCTACCGGGGATGGCTACACCTTC
TRBD2 | few | TRBJ2-3 | TRBV6-1 | CASTPTSGITDTQYF | TGTGCCAGCACCCCGACTAGCGGGATAACAGATACGCAGTATTTT
. | few | TRBJ1-5 | TRBV4-2 | CASSQERGSGQPQHF | TGTGCCAGCAGCCAAGAGAGGGGGAGCGGTCAGCCCCAGCATTTT
. | once | TRBJ2-2 | TRBV4-2 | CASSPGLAGELFF | TGTGCCAGCAGCCCGGGACTTGCCGGGGAGCTGTTTTTT
. | . | TRBJ2-5 | TRBV30 | CAWSGGGGGETQYF | TGTGCCTGGAGTGGAGGGGGGGGCGGTGAGACCCAGTACTTC
. | . | TRBJ2-1 | TRBV5-1 | CASSEQAGTINEQFF | TGCGCCAGCAGCGAACAAGCCGGGACAATCAATGAGCAGTTCTTC
TRBD1 | . | TRBJ1-4 | TRBV6-6 | CASSYSDRGNEKLFF | TGTGCCAGCAGTTACTCGGACAGGGGTAATGAAAAACTGTTTTTT
. | . | TRBJ1-1 | TRBV27 | CASSLSAGDTEAFF | TGTGCCAGCAGTTTATCGGCGGGGGACACTGAAGCTTTCTTT
. | . | TRBJ1-3 | TRBV7-8 | CASSRTASGNTIYF | TGTGCCAGCAGCCGGACAGCCTCTGGAAACACCATATATTTT
TRBD2 | few | TRBJ2-7 | TRBV27 | CASSSPGTSGPEQYF | TGTGCCAGCAGTTCTCCCGGGACTAGCGGACCGGAGCAGTACTTC
. | few | TRBJ2-7 | TRBV6-1 | CASSESDGGTYEQYF | TGTGCCAGCAGTGAATCCGACGGCGGCACCTACGAGCAGTACTTC
. | once | TRBJ2-7 | TRBV7-9 | CASSLRGGYEQYF | TGTGCCAGCAGCTTAAGAGGGGGTTACGAGCAGTACTTC
TRBD1 | . | TRBJ2-7 | TRBV5-1 | CASSLEGQGREQYF | TGCGCCAGCAGCTTGGAAGGACAGGGGCGCGAGCAGTACTTC
TRBD2 | . | TRBJ2-2 | TRBV6-4 | CASSAGAGDTGELFF | TGTGCCAGCAGTGCTGGAGCGGGAGACACCGGGGAGCTGTTTTTT
. | few | TRBJ2-7 | TRBV10-3 | CATGRGEQYF | TGTGCCACAGGGCGAGGCGAGCAGTACTTC
TRBD2 | . | TRBJ2-7 | TRBV4-1 | CASSHGTSVYEQYF | TGCGCCAGCAGCCATGGGACTAGCGTCTACGAGCAGTACTTC
TRBD1 | . | TRBJ1-4 | TRBV13 | CASSFSGGQGIEKLFF | TGTGCCAGCAGCTTTTCTGGGGGACAGGGCATTGAAAAACTGTTTTTT
TRBD1 | . | TRBJ1-2 | TRBV29-1 | CSTRTGWDYGYTF | TGCAGCACTCGGACAGGGTGGGACTATGGCTACACCTTC
. | . | TRBJ2-2 | TRBV4-3 | CASSQDPGTGELFF | TGCGCCAGCAGCCAAGATCCGGGCACCGGGGAGCTGTTTTTT
TRBD2 | . | TRBJ2-1 | TRBV19 | CASSIGLAGGSYNEQFF | TGTGCCAGTAGTATCGGTCTAGCGGGAGGGTCATACAATGAGCAGTTCTTC
TRBD1 | . | TRBJ1-5 | TRBV7-8 | CASSWDRDKPQHF | TGTGCCAGCAGCTGGGACAGGGACAAGCCCCAGCATTTT
. | . | TRBJ2-7 | TRBV28 | CASSLRQKSYEQYF | TGTGCCAGCAGCCTCAGGCAGAAATCCTACGAGCAGTACTTC
. | . | TRBJ2-1 | TRBV5-6 | CASSSDSISEQFF | TGTGCCAGCAGCTCGGACAGTATCAGTGAGCAGTTCTTC
TRBD2 | . | TRBJ2-3 | TRBV5-1 | CASRLGGSTDTQYF | TGCGCCAGCAGGCTCGGCGGGAGTACAGATACGCAGTATTTT
. | few | TRBJ1-2 | TRBV7-9 | CASSLVGGWHYGYTF | TGTGCCAGCAGCTTAGTCGGGGGGTGGCACTATGGCTACACCTTC
. | . | TRBJ1-2 | TRBV6-5 | CASSKKLQGHYGYTF | TGTGCCAGCAGTAAAAAGTTACAGGGCCACTATGGCTACACCTTC
TRBD1 | . | TRBJ1-4 | TRBV11-2 | CASSPDRESEKLFF | TGTGCCAGCAGCCCGGACAGGGAAAGTGAAAAACTGTTTTTT
TRBD2 | once | TRBJ2-1 | TRBV7-9 | CASSYNPGTSGISEQFF | TGTGCCAGCAGCTACAATCCCGGGACTAGCGGGATTAGTGAGCAGTTCTTC
. | . | TRBJ1-5 | TRBV10-3 | CAISLQGPYSNQPQHF | TGTGCCATCAGCTTACAGGGCCCCTATAGCAATCAGCCCCAGCATTTT
. | . | TRBJ2-5 | TRBV7-7 | CASSLEALETQYF | TGTGCCAGCAGCTTAGAAGCGTTAGAGACCCAGTACTTC
TRBD1 | . | TRBJ2-5 | TRBV28 | CASSLWGDRGRETQYF | TGTGCCAGCAGTTTATGGGGCGACAGGGGGCGAGAGACCCAGTACTTC
TRBD2 | . | TRBJ2-3 | TRBV28 | CASSSHSGVTDTQYF | TGTGCCAGCAGTTCACATAGCGGGGTCACAGATACGCAGTATTTT
TRBD1 | . | TRBJ2-6 | TRBV27 | CASGWTGALSGANVLTF | TGTGCCAGCGGATGGACAGGGGCCCTCTCTGGGGCCAACGTCCTGACTTTC
TRBD1 | . | TRBJ2-7 | TRBV30 | CAWDRQGGSYEQYF | TGTGCCTGGGACAGACAGGGGGGATCCTACGAGCAGTACTTC
. | . | TRBJ2-1 | TRBV4-3 | CASSQDLNRRGNEQFF | TGCGCCAGCAGCCAAGATCTTAACAGGCGAGGAAATGAGCAGTTCTTC
TRBD2 | . | TRBJ2-1 | TRBV12-5 | CASGLGSGRNNEQFF | TGTGCTAGTGGTTTGGGTAGCGGGCGAAACAATGAGCAGTTCTTC
. | . | TRBJ2-2 | TRBV18 | CASSGTSSPNTGELFF | TGTGCCAGCTCAGGCACTAGCAGTCCGAACACCGGGGAGCTGTTTTTT
TRBD1 | . | TRBJ2-6 | TRBV10-3 | CAISDYAGTGATSGANVLTF | TGTGCCATCAGTGATTACGCCGGGACAGGAGCTACCTCTGGGGCCAACGTCCTGACTTTC
. | once | TRBJ2-2 | TRBV28 | CASSRGGTNTGELFF | TGTGCCAGCAGTCGCGGCGGTACGAACACCGGGGAGCTGTTTTTT
TRBD2 | . | TRBJ2-4 | TRBV11-1 | CASSSGLAATRGAKNIQYF | TGTGCCAGCAGCTCGGGACTAGCGGCCACCCGGGGGGCCAAAAACATTCAGTACTTC